This is a list of T cell receptor beta chains from one sample in a study of early T cells in non-severe SARS-CoV-2 infection. TCRdb independently ran MiXCR on the 5' RACE reads; one entry per CDR3 protein. In the table there are under 65,000 distinct CDR3 sequences, under 15% of which are singletons. The sequencing input was whole blood. Every receptor here comes from an adult who was a healthcare worker with PCR-confirmed SARS-CoV-2 infection or an uninfected control (not recorded which). CDR3s include the opening cysteine and the closing phenylalanine or tryptophan. Each record gives: CDR3 protein, CDR3 DNA, D gene, J gene, clone size, V gene. A D gene is named only where the DNA matches it firmly. Rows give clone size only sometimes, using once, few, many, or a class for an expanded clone.

CAWTDSYGYTF TGTGCCTGGACGGACAGCTATGGCTACACCTTC NA TRBJ1-2 NA TRBV30
CASSEIRGLGYTF TGTGCCAGCAGCGAGATCAGGGGGCTTGGCTACACCTTC TRBD1 TRBJ1-2 many TRBV11-2
CSAKTGAQYGYTF TGCAGTGCTAAAACAGGAGCACAATATGGCTACACCTTC NA TRBJ1-2 many TRBV20-1
CASSFGGRRYEQYF TGTGCCAGCAGCTTCGGGGGGCGCCGCTACGAGCAGTACTTC NA TRBJ2-7 many TRBV7-9
CASSFNSAQETQYF TGCGCCAGCAGCTTTAATAGCGCTCAAGAGACCCAGTACTTC NA TRBJ2-5 NA TRBV5-1
CASSSRDRADYEQYF TGCGCCAGCAGCTCCCGGGACAGGGCAGATTACGAGCAGTACTTC TRBD1 TRBJ2-7 NA TRBV5-1
CAWRAGTGGYTF TGTGCCTGGAGGGCTGGGACAGGCGGCTACACCTTC TRBD1 TRBJ1-2 many TRBV30
CASSPRLMETQYF TGTGCCAGCAGTCCCCGGTTGATGGAGACCCAGTACTTC NA TRBJ2-5 many TRBV12-3/TRBV12-4
CASSPDRDTEAFF TGTGCCAGCTCACCCGACAGGGACACTGAAGCTTTCTTT TRBD1 TRBJ1-1 few TRBV18
CSASRGTSTDTQYF TGCAGTGCTAGTCGGGGTACTAGCACAGATACGCAGTATTTT NA TRBJ2-3 once TRBV20-1
CSVSGLAETQYF TGCAGTGTTTCTGGACTAGCGGAGACCCAGTACTTC TRBD2 TRBJ2-5 NA TRBV20-1
CASRPLPGQGGTDTQYF TGTGCCAGCAGACCTCTCCCGGGACAGGGAGGCACAGATACGCAGTATTTT TRBD1 TRBJ2-3 few TRBV3-1
CASRGGGALTEAFF TGTGCCAGCCGCGGCGGGGGGGCCCTCACTGAAGCTTTCTTT NA TRBJ1-1 many TRBV28
CASSQEGTTNEKLFF TGTGCCAGCAGTCAAGAGGGGACAACTAATGAAAAACTGTTTTTT NA TRBJ1-4 NA TRBV2
CASSPISGLGYGYTF TGTGCCAGCTCACCAATTTCGGGGTTGGGCTATGGCTACACCTTC NA TRBJ1-2 few TRBV18
CASSSRRTGGYEQYF TGTGCCAGCAGTTCGCGTCGGACAGGGGGATACGAGCAGTACTTC TRBD1 TRBJ2-7 NA TRBV28
CASSPAGGLPTQYF TGTGCCAGCAGCCCAGCGGGGGGTCTGCCTACGCAGTATTTT TRBD2 TRBJ2-3 many TRBV7-2
CASSYDRATEAFF TGTGCCAGCAGTTACGACAGGGCCACTGAAGCTTTCTTT TRBD1 TRBJ1-1 NA TRBV6-1
CSARDRFGGYSNQPQHF TGCAGTGCTAGAGATCGATTTGGGGGTTATAGCAATCAGCCCCAGCATTTT NA TRBJ1-5 many TRBV20-1
CAWSSPGHPSSYEQYF TGTGCCTGGAGTTCCCCGGGACACCCGAGCTCCTACGAGCAGTACTTC NA TRBJ2-7 many TRBV30
CASSSTGTTQYF TGTGCCAGCAGTTCGACCGGGACGACCCAGTACTTC NA TRBJ2-5 many TRBV12-3/TRBV12-4
CASAAGQKYGYTF TGTGCTAGTGCCGCGGGACAGAAGTATGGCTACACCTTC TRBD1 TRBJ1-2 NA TRBV12-5
CATSSNSPLHF TGTGCCACCAGCAGTAATTCACCCCTCCACTTT NA TRBJ1-6 NA TRBV15
CASQGGGEQFF TGTGCCAGCCAGGGCGGTGGGGAGCAGTTCTTC NA TRBJ2-1 many TRBV2
CASSVVLGGNTEAFF TGTGCCAGCAGCGTAGTTCTAGGGGGAAACACTGAAGCTTTCTTT NA TRBJ1-1 few TRBV9
CASSDTSGGFHEQFF TGTGCCAGCAGTGACACTAGCGGGGGGTTCCATGAGCAGTTCTTC TRBD2 TRBJ2-1 many TRBV6-4
CSARMRGLRYNEQFF TGCAGTGCTAGAATGCGGGGGCTGAGGTACAATGAGCAGTTCTTC NA TRBJ2-1 NA TRBV20-1
CSVQGGSPGGEQYF TGCAGCGTCCAAGGCGGCAGCCCAGGAGGCGAGCAGTACTTC NA TRBJ2-7 NA TRBV29-1
CSARGVRFTDTQYF TGCAGTGCCCGTGGCGTGAGGTTCACAGATACGCAGTATTTT NA TRBJ2-3 many TRBV20-1
CASSSESGAGYTF TGTGCCAGTAGCTCCGAGTCCGGGGCTGGCTACACCTTC NA TRBJ1-2 many TRBV19
CATSPGPHLLNSPLHF TGTGCCACCAGTCCGGGACCACACTTGCTTAATTCACCCCTCCACTTT NA TRBJ1-6 few TRBV15
CASLKGSVPSRGTEAFF TGTGCCAGCTTAAAGGGGAGTGTTCCCAGCCGGGGGACTGAAGCTTTCTTT NA TRBJ1-1 many TRBV6-6
CASSVAGLAMALTGELFF TGTGCCAGCAGCGTAGCGGGTCTAGCGATGGCGTTGACCGGGGAGCTGTTTTTT NA TRBJ2-2 NA TRBV9
CASSRDRVGNQPQHF TGTGCCAGCAGTAGAGACAGGGTTGGCAATCAGCCCCAGCATTTT TRBD1 TRBJ1-5 few TRBV12-3/TRBV12-4
CASSPDGTENIQYF TGTGCCAGCTCACCAGATGGTACGGAAAACATTCAGTACTTC NA TRBJ2-4 many TRBV18
CASSPGPTHTGELFF TGTGCCAGCAGCCCGGGACCTACACACACCGGGGAGCTGTTTTTT NA TRBJ2-2 NA TRBV7-2
CASSLEDNTGELFF TGTGCCAGCAGCTTAGAGGACAACACCGGGGAGCTGTTTTTT NA TRBJ2-2 NA TRBV7-2
CASSEQGRGNTEAFF TGTGCCAGCAGCGAGCAGGGAAGGGGGAACACTGAAGCTTTCTTT NA TRBJ1-1 many TRBV9
CASSQGHRGNRSGANVLTF TGCGCCAGCAGCCAAGGTCACCGGGGAAACAGGTCAGGGGCCAACGTCCTGACTTTC NA TRBJ2-6 many TRBV4-3
CASSKQGAHEQFF TGTGCCAGCAGTAAACAGGGGGCCCATGAGCAGTTCTTC TRBD1 TRBJ2-1 NA TRBV27
CASSTATGIGYTF TGTGCCAGCAGCACCGCGACAGGGATTGGCTACACCTTC TRBD1 TRBJ1-2 few TRBV7-2
CASSSTLNSGARDTGELFF TGTGCCAGCAGCTCGACTTTAAACTCCGGAGCGAGGGACACCGGGGAGCTGTTTTTT NA TRBJ2-2 many TRBV7-9
CASSLGTAGPYGYTF TGTGCCAGCAGCTTGGGGACCGCAGGGCCCTATGGCTACACCTTC NA TRBJ1-2 many TRBV5-6
CASSTGGANTEAFF TGCGCCAGCAGTACGGGGGGGGCGAACACTGAAGCTTTCTTT NA TRBJ1-1 NA TRBV10-1
CASRLGQPLAKNIQYF TGTGCAAGTCGCCTAGGACAGCCTCTAGCCAAAAACATTCAGTACTTC NA TRBJ2-4 NA TRBV12-2
CASSGGLGNQPQHF TGTGCCAGCAGTGGGGGGCTCGGCAATCAGCCCCAGCATTTT NA TRBJ1-5 NA TRBV25-1